Following are 20 T cell receptor beta chains from one sample sequenced in a study of CD4 T cells in relation to SARS-CoV-2 and coronaviruses (TCRdb year 2021). Receptors were amplified or captured by the immunoSEQ multiplex PCR assay. The clones in this table, taken by TCRdb from immuneACCESS, are in-frame only. Not every clone is retained; where verified, under half of the shortfall comes from an unresolved V gene, and the cause of the rest is unknown. This sample comprises tens of thousands of clones, less than 80% of them detected only once. Jointly, the top ten make up approximately 15% of the sample. CD4+ T cells from unexposed donors were collected before the COVID-19 pandemic (2011-2018). The EasySep CD4+ T cell isolation kit was used to isolate CD4+ T cells once the cultures had run for roughly 11 days. These receptors lack a known antigen. Sequenced sample: CD4+ T cells from PBMCs, cultured in vitro. Receptor source: a human donor in good health.

This clone was seen only once. This chain links TRBV5-1 with TRBJ1-5; weak D call: TRBD1 (5 bases). Germline V gene data show CDR1 as SGHRS and CDR2 as YFSETQ. CDR3 length: 14 residues. V was cut by 0 bases and J by 5 bases, with 9 bases left in between. The CDR3 loop is CASSLDGGDQPQHF. The CDR3, as DNA: TGCGCCAGCAGCTTGGATGGGGGAGATCAGCCCCAGCATTTT.

This chain uses TRBV13 with TRBJ2-7; 7 positions agree with TRBD2. V lost 2 bases, J lost 5 bases, and 12 bases stayed unmatched. This CDR3 comprises 16 residues. CDR1 is PRHDT, CDR2 FYEKMQ, per germline (reference sequence). CDR3 in amino acids: CASSLYTTRGRHEQYF. The CDR3 DNA follows: TGTGCCAGCAGCTTATACACCACGCGGGGGAGGCACGAGCAGTACTTC.

This chain uses TRBV21-1 with TRBJ2-7; the D call in the table, TRBD2, was not verified against the DNA. TRBV21-1 represents a pseudogene. The CDR3 has 10 amino acids. The CDR3 spells CASSNCGQYF. The CDR3 nucleotides are TGTGCCAGCAGCAATTGCGGGCAGTACTTC.

This chain uses TRBV5-1 with TRBJ1-2; no definite D call. The V gene lost 0 bases and the J gene lost 6 bases, with 12 bases spanning the gap. CDR3 length: 14 amino acids. Germline V lookup: CDR1 SGHRS, CDR2 YFSETQ. CDR3 DNA sequence: TGCGCCAGCAGCTTGGCCATGGGTTCGGATGGCTACACCTTC. Translation: CASSLAMGSDGYTF.

In its sample, this clone ranks as large (0.1 to 1%). The chain couples TRBV28 to TRBJ2-1; the D gene is possibly TRBD2 (8 bases). The CDR3 has 15 amino acids. Trimming removed 7 bases from V and 8 bases from J, with 21 bases in between. Per germline, CDR1 MDHEN and CDR2 SYDVKM. The CDR3 here is CASNKPGLGGDEQFF. The CDR3 nucleotides are TGTGCCAGCAATAAACCGGGACTAGGGGGCGATGAGCAGTTCTTC.

The V call is TRBV6-2 or TRBV6-3, the J call TRBJ1-1; no clear D. Germline lookup yields CDR1 MNHEY and CDR2 SVGEGT. The germline V and J ends were trimmed by 3 bases and 4 bases, with 9 bases remaining between them. The CDR3 consists of 13 residues. CDR3 sequence: CASSYFAGTEAFF. For the CDR3, the DNA is TGTGCCAGCAGTTATTTCGCGGGCACTGAAGCTTTCTTT.

The chain has TRBV13 and TRBJ2-5; possibly TRBD2 for D (6 bases). The CDR3 is 15 residues long. V was clipped by 5 bases and J by 5 bases, with 18 bases between them. From germline, CDR1 is PRHDT and CDR2 FYEKMQ (reference sequence). CDR3 sequence reads: CASSIRSGQRETQYF. The DNA of the CDR3 is TGTGCCAGCAGCATACGGAGCGGGCAGAGGGAGACCCAGTACTTC.

The V call is TRBV30, the J call TRBJ1-4, with D hard to call. CDR1 and CDR2 (germline): GTSNPN, SVGIG (reference sequence). The CDR3 is 12 residues long. The V end was cut by 3 bases, the J end by 4 bases, with 6 bases between. The CDR3 loop is CAWSTDNEKLFF. CDR3 bases: TGTGCCTGGAGCACGGATAATGAAAAACTGTTTTTT.

This clone was seen only once. This sequence joins TRBV10-3 and TRBJ2-5; 8 nucleotides match TRBD2. In germline, CDR1 is ENHRY, CDR2 SYGVKD. The CDR3 has 15 residues. V lost 10 bases and J lost 5; bases outside the gene matches: 15. The CDR3 here is CATGPTSGDLETQYF. The CDR3 DNA reads TGTGCCACAGGTCCCACTAGCGGCGACTTGGAGACCCAGTACTTC.

This clone was detected only once. The gene calls are TRBV5-1 and TRBJ1-1, with D unresolved. V gave up 6 bases and J gave up 4 bases, with 13 bases separating them. Germline CDR1 and CDR2: SGHRS and YFSETQ. The CDR3 contains 13 residues. The CDR3 loop is CASTRTGSTEAFF. The CDR3, as DNA: TGCGCCAGCACCAGGACCGGCAGCACTGAAGCTTTCTTT.

The chain couples TRBV11-2 to TRBJ2-7; D remains unclear. CDR1 is SGHAT and CDR2 is FQNNGV in the germline V gene. Trimming removed 2 bases from V and 3 bases from J, with 11 bases in between. The CDR3 has 14 residues. CDR3 loop: CASSLSPAVYEQYF. CDR3 DNA sequence: TGTGCCAGCAGCTTATCCCCCGCTGTCTACGAGCAGTACTTC. Full variable domain (rest looked up from reference TRBV11-2 and TRBJ2-7): EAGVAQSPRYKIIEKRQSVAFWCNPISGHATLYWYQQILGQGPKLLIQFQNNGVVDDSQLPKDRFSAERLKGVDSTLKIQPAKLEDSAVYLCASSLSPAVYEQYFGPGTRLTVT.

The chain links TRBV27 to TRBJ2-5; no firm D call. Per the germline V gene, CDR1 is MNHEY and CDR2 is SMNVEV (reference sequence). Trimming shortened V by 5 bases and J by 5 bases, and 15 bases separated the two germline ends. The CDR3 contains 14 residues. This chain's CDR3 is CASSPRVAWETQYF. The CDR3 DNA reads TGTGCCAGCAGTCCCCGAGTGGCCTGGGAGACCCAGTACTTC.

The chain recombines TRBV14 with TRBJ1-1; possibly TRBD1 for D (6 bases). The CDR3 extends over 15 amino acids. CDR1 is SGHDN and CDR2 is FVKESK in the germline V gene. Trimming removed 0 bases from V and 4 bases from J, with 12 bases in between. The CDR3 region is CASSQDQGRTTEAFF. The CDR3 bases are TGTGCCAGCAGCCAAGATCAGGGGAGGACCACTGAAGCTTTCTTT.

The V gene is TRBV7-9, the J gene TRBJ2-1, with TRBD1 matching 8 bases. This CDR3 is built from 14 residues. Germline loops: CDR1 SEHNR, CDR2 FQNEAQ (reference sequence). The V gene end was trimmed by 1 base and the J gene end by 7 bases; junction bases not matched to a gene: 3. CDR3 amino acids: CASSLVQGANEQFF. CDR3 bases: TGTGCCAGCAGCTTAGTGCAGGGGGCTAATGAGCAGTTCTTC.

V usage is TRBV21-1 and J usage is TRBJ1-5; the table's D call, TRBD1, has no DNA check behind it. TRBV21-1 is reported as a pseudogene. The CDR3 covers 17 residues. The CDR3 loop reads CASSKGLGQAVNQPQHF. DNA of the CDR3: TGTGCCAGCAGCAAAGGGCTGGGGCAGGCTGTTAATCAGCCCCAGCATTTT.

V is TRBV5-1 and J is TRBJ1-5; D possibly corresponds to TRBD1 (6 bases). The CDR3 runs to 15 residues. Germline loops: CDR1 SGHRS, CDR2 YFSETQ. Trimming cost V 2 bases and J 4 bases, with 13 bases left between them. CDR3: CASSLGGTGNQPQHF. The CDR3 DNA sequence: TGCGCCAGCAGCTTAGGGGGGACTGGGAATCAGCCCCAGCATTTT.

This clone has just a few counts. This sequence joins TRBV18 and TRBJ2-7; D may be TRBD1 (5 bases). Germline CDR1 and CDR2: KGHSH and LQKENI. V was trimmed by 2 bases and J by 3 bases, leaving 11 bases between them. The CDR3 contains 14 residues. The CDR3 protein is CASSPGAQGYEQYF. CDR3 sequence (DNA): TGTGCCAGCTCACCAGGGGCCCAAGGCTACGAGCAGTACTTC.

In its sample, this clone was seen once. This chain joins TRBV18 and TRBJ1-1; maybe TRBD1 (5 bases). Germline V gene data show CDR1 as KGHSH and CDR2 as LQKENI. The CDR3 is 13 residues long. V gave up 4 bases and J gave up 2 bases, with 8 bases separating them. This CDR3 reads CASSQTENTEAFF. The CDR3 DNA sequence: TGTGCCAGCTCACAGACAGAAAACACTGAAGCTTTCTTT.

This chain links TRBV27 with TRBJ1-5; TRBD1 matches at 8 bases. Germline V gene data show CDR1 as MNHEY and CDR2 as SMNVEV (reference sequence). V gave up 4 bases and J gave up 0 bases; unmatched junction bases: 8. This CDR3 contains 17 residues. CDR3 sequence: CASSSLGTGVSNQPQHF. The CDR3 DNA sequence: TGTGCCAGCAGTTCCCTCGGGACAGGTGTTAGCAATCAGCCCCAGCATTTT.

The rearrangement uses TRBV5-1 and TRBJ2-1; possible D gene TRBD2, 6 bases. CDR3 length equals 16 residues. Germline V CDR1 and CDR2: SGHRS, YFSETQ. The germline V and J ends were trimmed by 3 bases and 5 bases, with 18 bases remaining between them. CDR3 amino acids: CASSWGNSGGNNEQFF. The CDR3 DNA is TGCGCCAGCAGCTGGGGGAATAGCGGTGGGAACAATGAGCAGTTCTTC. The variable domain in full, with the rest retrieved from reference TRBV5-1 and TRBJ2-1, is KAGVTQTPRYLIKTRGQQVTLSCSPISGHRSVSWYQQTPGQGLQFLFEYFSETQRNKGNFPGRFSGRQFSNSRSEMNVSTLELGDSALYLCASSWGNSGGNNEQFFGPGTRLTVL.